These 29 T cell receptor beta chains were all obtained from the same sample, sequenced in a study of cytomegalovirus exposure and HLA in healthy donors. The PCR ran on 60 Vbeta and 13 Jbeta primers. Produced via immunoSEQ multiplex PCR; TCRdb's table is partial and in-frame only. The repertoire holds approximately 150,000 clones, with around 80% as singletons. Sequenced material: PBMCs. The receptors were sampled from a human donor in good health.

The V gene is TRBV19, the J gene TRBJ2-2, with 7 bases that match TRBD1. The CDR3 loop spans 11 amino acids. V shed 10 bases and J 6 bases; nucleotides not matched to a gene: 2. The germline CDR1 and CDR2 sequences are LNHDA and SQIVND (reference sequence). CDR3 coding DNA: TGTGCCACCGGGACAGCCGGGGAGCTGTTTTTT. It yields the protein CATGTAGELFF.

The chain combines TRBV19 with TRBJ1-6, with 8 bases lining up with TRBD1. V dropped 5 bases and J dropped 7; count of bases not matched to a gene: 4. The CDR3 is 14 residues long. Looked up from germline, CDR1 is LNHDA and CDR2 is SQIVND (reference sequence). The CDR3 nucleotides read TGTGCCAGTAGTCTCACAGGGGGAAATTCACCCCTCCACTTT. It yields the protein CASSLTGGNSPLHF. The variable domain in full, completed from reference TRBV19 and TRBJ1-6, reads DGGITQSPKYLFRKEGQNVTLSCEQNLNHDAMYWYRQDPGQGLRLIYYSQIVNDFQKGDIAEGYSVSREKKESFPLTVTSAQKNPTAFYLCASSLTGGNSPLHFGNGTRLTVT.

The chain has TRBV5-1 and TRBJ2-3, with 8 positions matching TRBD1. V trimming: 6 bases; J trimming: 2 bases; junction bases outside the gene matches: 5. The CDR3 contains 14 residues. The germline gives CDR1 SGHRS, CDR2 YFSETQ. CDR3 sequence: CASTWDRYTDTQYF. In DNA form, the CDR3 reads TGCGCCAGCACCTGGGACAGGTACACAGATACGCAGTATTTT.

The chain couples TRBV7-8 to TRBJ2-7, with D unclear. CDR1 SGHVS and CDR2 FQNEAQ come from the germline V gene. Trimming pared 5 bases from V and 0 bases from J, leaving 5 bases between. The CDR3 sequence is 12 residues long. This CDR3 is CASSALSYEQYF. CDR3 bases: TGTGCCAGCAGCGCACTCTCCTACGAGCAGTACTTC.

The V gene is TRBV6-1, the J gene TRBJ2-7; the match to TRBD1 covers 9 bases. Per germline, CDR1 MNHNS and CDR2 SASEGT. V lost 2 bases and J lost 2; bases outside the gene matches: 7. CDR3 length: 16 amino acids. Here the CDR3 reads CASSERDRDPPYEQYF. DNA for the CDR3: TGTGCCAGCAGTGAAAGGGACAGGGATCCCCCCTACGAGCAGTACTTC.

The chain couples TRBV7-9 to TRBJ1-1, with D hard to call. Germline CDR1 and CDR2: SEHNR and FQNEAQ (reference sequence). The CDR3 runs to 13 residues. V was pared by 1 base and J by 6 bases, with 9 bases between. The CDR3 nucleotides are TGTGCCAGCAGCTTAGAAAGCGGGGCTGAAGCTTTCTTT. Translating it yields CASSLESGAEAFF.

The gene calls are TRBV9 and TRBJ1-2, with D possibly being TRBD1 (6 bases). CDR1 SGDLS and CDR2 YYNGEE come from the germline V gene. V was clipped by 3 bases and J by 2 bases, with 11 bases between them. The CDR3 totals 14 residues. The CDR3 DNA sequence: TGTGCCAGCAGCGGTGGGGGACACAACTATGGCTACACCTTC. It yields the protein CASSGGGHNYGYTF.

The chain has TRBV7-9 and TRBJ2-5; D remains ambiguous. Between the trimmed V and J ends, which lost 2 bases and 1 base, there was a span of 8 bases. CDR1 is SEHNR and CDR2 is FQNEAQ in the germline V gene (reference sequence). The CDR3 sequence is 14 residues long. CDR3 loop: CASSLMTIQETQYF. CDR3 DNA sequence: TGTGCCAGCAGCTTAATGACAATCCAAGAGACCCAGTACTTC.

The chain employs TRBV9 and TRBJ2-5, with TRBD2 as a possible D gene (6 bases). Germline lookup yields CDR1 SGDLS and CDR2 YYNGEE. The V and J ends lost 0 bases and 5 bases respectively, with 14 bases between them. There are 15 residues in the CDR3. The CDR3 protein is CASSVGPTSWETQYF. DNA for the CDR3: TGTGCCAGCAGCGTAGGCCCCACTAGCTGGGAGACCCAGTACTTC. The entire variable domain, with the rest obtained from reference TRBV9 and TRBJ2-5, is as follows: DSGVTQTPKHLITATGQRVTLRCSPRSGDLSVYWYQQSLDQGLQFLIQYYNGEERAKGNILERFSAQQFPDLHSELNLSSLELGDSALYFCASSVGPTSWETQYFGPGTRLLVL.

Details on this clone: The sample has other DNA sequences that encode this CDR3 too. The DNA for the CDR3 is TGCGCCAGCAGCCAAGATCGGGACAGTAGTTACGAGCAGTACTTC. This sequence encodes CASSQDRDSSYEQYF. This chain links TRBV4-3 with TRBJ2-7; 7 bases match TRBD1. This CDR3 is 15 amino acids long. Germline CDR1 reads LGHNA; CDR2 reads YSLEER. V lost 0 bases to trimming and J lost 4 bases; unmatched junction nucleotides: 6.

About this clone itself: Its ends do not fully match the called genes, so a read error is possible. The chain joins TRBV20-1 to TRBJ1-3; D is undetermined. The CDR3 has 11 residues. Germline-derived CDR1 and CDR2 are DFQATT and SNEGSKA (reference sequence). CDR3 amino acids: CSARDRDTIYF. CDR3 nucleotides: TGCAGTGCGAGAGACCGGGACACCATATATTTT.

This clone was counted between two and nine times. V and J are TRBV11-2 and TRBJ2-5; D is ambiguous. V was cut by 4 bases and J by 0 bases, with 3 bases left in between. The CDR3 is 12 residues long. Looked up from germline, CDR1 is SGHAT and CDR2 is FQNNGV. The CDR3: CASSSYQETQYF. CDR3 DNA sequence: TGTGCCAGCAGCTCGTACCAAGAGACCCAGTACTTC.

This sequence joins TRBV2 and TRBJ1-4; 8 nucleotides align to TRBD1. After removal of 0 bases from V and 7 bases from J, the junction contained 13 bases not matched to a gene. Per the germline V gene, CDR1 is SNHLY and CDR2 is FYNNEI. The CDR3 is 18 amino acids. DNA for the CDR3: TGTGCCAGCAGTGAAGCCAATGGGTCGACAGGGGAGCGTGAAAAACTGTTTTTT. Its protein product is CASSEANGSTGEREKLFF.

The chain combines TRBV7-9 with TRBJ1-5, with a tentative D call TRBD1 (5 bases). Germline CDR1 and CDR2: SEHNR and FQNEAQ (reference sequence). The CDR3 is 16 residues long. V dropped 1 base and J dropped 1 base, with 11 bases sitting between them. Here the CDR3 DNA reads TGTGCCAGCAGCTTAGTGGGGGGGATAAGCAATCAGCCCCAGCATTTT. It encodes CASSLVGGISNQPQHF.

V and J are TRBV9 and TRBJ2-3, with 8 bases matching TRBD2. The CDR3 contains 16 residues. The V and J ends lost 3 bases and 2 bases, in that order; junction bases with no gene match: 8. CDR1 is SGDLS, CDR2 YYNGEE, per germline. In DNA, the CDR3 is TGTGCCAGCAGCGCGAGTGGCGGGGGGCCCACAGATACGCAGTATTTT. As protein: CASSASGGGPTDTQYF.

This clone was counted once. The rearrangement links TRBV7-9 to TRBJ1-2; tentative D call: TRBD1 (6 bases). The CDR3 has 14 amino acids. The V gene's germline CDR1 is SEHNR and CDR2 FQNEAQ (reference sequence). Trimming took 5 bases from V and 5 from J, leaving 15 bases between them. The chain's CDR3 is CASSPLQGGYGYTF. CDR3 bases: TGTGCCAGCAGCCCCCTACAGGGTGGGTATGGCTACACCTTC.

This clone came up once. In DNA form, the CDR3 reads TGTGCCAGCAGCTTACTAGCGGGGGACTCCTACGAGCAGTACTTC. It is translated as CASSLLAGDSYEQYF. This chain uses TRBV5-6 with TRBJ2-7; 11 bases line up with TRBD2. Germline V gene lookup returns CDR1 SGHDT and CDR2 YYEEEE. There are 15 residues in the CDR3. V was pared by 2 bases and J by 0 bases, with 1 base of the junction left unmatched.

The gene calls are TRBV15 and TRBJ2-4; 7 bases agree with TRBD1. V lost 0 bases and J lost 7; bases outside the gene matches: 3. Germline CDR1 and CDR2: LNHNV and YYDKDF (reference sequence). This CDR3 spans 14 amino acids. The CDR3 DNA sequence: TGTGCCACCAGCAGAGATGCAGGGGGTAACATTCAGTACTTC. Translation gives CATSRDAGGNIQYF.

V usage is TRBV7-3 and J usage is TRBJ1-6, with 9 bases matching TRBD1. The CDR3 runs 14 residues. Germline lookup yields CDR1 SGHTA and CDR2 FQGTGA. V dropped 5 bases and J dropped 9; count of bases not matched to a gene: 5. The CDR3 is CASSRTGESSPLHF. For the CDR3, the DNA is TGTGCCAGCAGCCGGACAGGGGAGAGTTCACCCCTCCACTTT.

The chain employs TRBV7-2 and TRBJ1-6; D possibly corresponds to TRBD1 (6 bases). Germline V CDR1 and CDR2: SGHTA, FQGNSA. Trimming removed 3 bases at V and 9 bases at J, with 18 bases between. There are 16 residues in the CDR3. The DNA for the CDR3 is TGTGCCAGCAGCTTGCAAAACCGGGACACTGCTTCACCCCTCCACTTT. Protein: CASSLQNRDTASPLHF.

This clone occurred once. This CDR3 is CASSRNRAQETQYF. For the CDR3, the DNA is TGTGCCAGCAGCCGAAACAGGGCACAAGAGACCCAGTACTTC. The chain recombines TRBV7-2 with TRBJ2-5; maybe TRBD1 (6 bases). Trimming took off 5 bases at V and 2 bases at J, with 12 bases between the two ends. Germline V gene data show CDR1 as SGHTA and CDR2 as FQGNSA. The CDR3 is 14 residues long.

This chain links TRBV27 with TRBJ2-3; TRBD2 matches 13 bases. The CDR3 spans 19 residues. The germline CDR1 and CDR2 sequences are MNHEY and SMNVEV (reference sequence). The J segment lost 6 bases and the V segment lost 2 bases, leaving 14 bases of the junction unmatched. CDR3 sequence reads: CASSLSTSGGATPADTQYF. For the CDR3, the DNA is TGTGCCAGCAGTTTAAGTACTAGCGGGGGGGCCACGCCGGCGGATACGCAGTATTTT.

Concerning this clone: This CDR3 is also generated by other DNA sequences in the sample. CDR3 protein: CASSLVAGSYEQYF. CDR3 DNA: TGCGCCAGCAGCTTGGTGGCAGGCTCCTACGAGCAGTACTTC. The V call is TRBV5-1, the J call TRBJ2-7; no clear D gene. CDR3 length: 14 amino acids. The V and J ends lost 0 bases and 0 bases respectively, with 7 bases between them. In germline, CDR1 is SGHRS, CDR2 YFSETQ.

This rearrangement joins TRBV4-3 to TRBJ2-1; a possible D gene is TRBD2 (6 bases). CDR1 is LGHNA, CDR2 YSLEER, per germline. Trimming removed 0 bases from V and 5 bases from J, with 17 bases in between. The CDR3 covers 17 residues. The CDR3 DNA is TGCGCCAGCAGCCAAGATGGAGGGAGGCCTGCTCACAATGAGCAGTTCTTC. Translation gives CASSQDGGRPAHNEQFF.

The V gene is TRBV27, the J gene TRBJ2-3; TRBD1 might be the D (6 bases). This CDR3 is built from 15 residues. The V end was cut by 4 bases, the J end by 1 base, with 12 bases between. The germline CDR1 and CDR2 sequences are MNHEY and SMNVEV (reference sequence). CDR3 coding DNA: TGTGCCAGCAGTTCAAACAGGGTTGGCACAGATACGCAGTATTTT. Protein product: CASSSNRVGTDTQYF.

Here the CDR3 reads CASGSRGVGQPQHF. The CDR3 DNA follows: TGTGCTAGTGGTTCCCGGGGGGTCGGACAGCCCCAGCATTTT. V usage is TRBV12-5 and J usage is TRBJ1-5; D may be TRBD1 (5 bases). The CDR3 consists of 14 residues. Trimming cost V 4 bases and J 7 bases, with 14 bases left between them. Germline lookup yields CDR1 LGHNT and CDR2 FRNRAP.

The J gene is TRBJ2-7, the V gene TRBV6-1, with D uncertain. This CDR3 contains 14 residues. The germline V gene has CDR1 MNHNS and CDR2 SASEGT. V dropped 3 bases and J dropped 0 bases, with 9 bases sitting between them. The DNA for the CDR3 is TGTGCCAGCAGTGACGAGAATACCTCCTACGAGCAGTACTTC. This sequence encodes CASSDENTSYEQYF.

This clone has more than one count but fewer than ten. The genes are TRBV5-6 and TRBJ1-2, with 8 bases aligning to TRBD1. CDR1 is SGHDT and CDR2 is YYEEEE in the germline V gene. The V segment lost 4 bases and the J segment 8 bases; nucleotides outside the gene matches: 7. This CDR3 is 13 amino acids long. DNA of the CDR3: TGTGCCAGCAGCACACAGGGGGGCTGGGGCTACACCTTC. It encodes CASSTQGGWGYTF.

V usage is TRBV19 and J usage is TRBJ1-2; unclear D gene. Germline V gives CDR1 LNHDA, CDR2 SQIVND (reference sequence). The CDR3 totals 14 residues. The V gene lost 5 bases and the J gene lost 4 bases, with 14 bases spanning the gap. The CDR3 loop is CASSGQDFVYGYTF. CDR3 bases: TGTGCCAGTAGTGGGCAGGACTTTGTCTATGGCTACACCTTC.